These 2 T cell receptor beta chains were sequenced from one sample in a study of blood T cell repertoires in COVID-19. Measured with immunoSEQ multiplex PCR; TCRdb has only the in-frame clones, and not every one. The sample shows approximately 210,000 clones, around four fifths of them seen only once. Source material: peripheral blood. The receptors here all came from a man in his 60s with COVID-19, enrolled during active disease.

The chain has TRBV9 and TRBJ1-1; 7 nucleotides align to TRBD1. V was pared by 4 bases and J by 1 base, with 7 bases of the junction left unmatched. The CDR3 has 15 residues. CDR1 SGDLS and CDR2 YYNGEE come from the germline V gene. The CDR3 bases are TGTGCCAGCAGCCCCGAGGCAGGGGGGAACACTGAAGCTTTCTTT. Its protein is CASSPEAGGNTEAFF.

The gene calls are TRBV14 and TRBJ1-2; D gene uncertain. The V and J ends lost 1 base and 7 bases respectively, with 19 bases between them. Germline V CDR1 and CDR2: SGHDN, FVKESK. The CDR3 has 16 amino acids. CDR3 nucleotides: TGTGCCAGCAGCCAAGGAAAAGGGTTGCGGGGAGGTGGCTACACCTTC. This translates into CASSQGKGLRGGGYTF.